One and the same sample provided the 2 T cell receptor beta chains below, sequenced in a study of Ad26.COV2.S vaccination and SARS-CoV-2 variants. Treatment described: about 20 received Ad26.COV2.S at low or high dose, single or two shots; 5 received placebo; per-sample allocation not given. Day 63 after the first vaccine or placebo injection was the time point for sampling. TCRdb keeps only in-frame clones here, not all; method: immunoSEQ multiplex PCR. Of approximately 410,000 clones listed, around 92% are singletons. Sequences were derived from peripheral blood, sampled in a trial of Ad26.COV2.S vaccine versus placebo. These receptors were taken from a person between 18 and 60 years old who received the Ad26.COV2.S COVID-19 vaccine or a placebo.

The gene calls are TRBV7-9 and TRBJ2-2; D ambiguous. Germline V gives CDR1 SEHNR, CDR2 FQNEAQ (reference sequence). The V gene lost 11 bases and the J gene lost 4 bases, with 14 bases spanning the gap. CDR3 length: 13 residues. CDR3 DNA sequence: TGTGCCCCGGAAAGGTGGGGCACCGGGGAGCTGTTTTTT. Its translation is CAPERWGTGELFF.

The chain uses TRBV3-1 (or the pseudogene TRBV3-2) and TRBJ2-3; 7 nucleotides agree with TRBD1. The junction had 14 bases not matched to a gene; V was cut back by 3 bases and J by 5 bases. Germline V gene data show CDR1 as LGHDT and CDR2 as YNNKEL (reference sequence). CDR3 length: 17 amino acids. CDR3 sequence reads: CASSHRRQGRLGDTQYF. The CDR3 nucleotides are TGTGCCAGCAGCCACAGAAGACAGGGCCGCTTGGGAGATACGCAGTATTTT.